These 26 T cell receptor beta chains share one sample of origin, sequenced in a study of blood T cell repertoires in COVID-19. The protocol was immunoSEQ multiplex PCR, while the TCRdb copy is restricted to in-frame clones and leaves out a portion. The sample shows 300,000 to 450,000 clones, around 91% of them seen only once. The sample consisted of PBMCs or T cells enriched from blood (not recorded which). The receptors originated from a man younger than 35 who had recovered from COVID-19.

V gene TRBV21-1 combines with J gene TRBJ1-2; TRBD1, the D gene given by the table, was not confirmed from the DNA. TRBV21-1 is a listed pseudogene. The CDR3 spans 17 residues. The CDR3 DNA is TGTGCCAGCAGCAAAGGAGGGGGACAGGGCTCTAACTATGGCTACACCTTC. Amino acids: CASSKGGGQGSNYGYTF.

The table lists this clone with a count of one. The gene calls are TRBV5-5 and TRBJ1-2; 9 nucleotides line up with TRBD1. Looked up from germline, CDR1 is SGHKS and CDR2 is YYEKEE (reference sequence). Trimming at V came to 3 bases and at J to 5 bases, leaving 5 bases not matched to a gene. The CDR3 loop spans 14 amino acids. The CDR3 spells CASSSPGQGYGYTF. As DNA, the CDR3 is TGTGCCAGCAGCTCCCCGGGACAGGGATATGGCTACACCTTC.

In DNA form, the CDR3 reads TGTGCCAGCGGGACGGGACAGGGCAAACTGTTTTTT. Translated, it gives CASGTGQGKLFF. The V call is TRBV7-9, the J call TRBJ1-4, with TRBD1 identical over 9 bases. CDR1 and CDR2 from the germline V gene are SEHNR and FQNEAQ (reference sequence). This CDR3 region has 12 residues. J lost 11 bases, V lost 8 bases, and 6 bases had no gene match.

V and J are TRBV6-1 and TRBJ2-5; D is unclear. Trimming cost V 2 bases and J 13 bases, with 14 bases left between them. This CDR3 contains 12 residues. Germline V gives CDR1 MNHNS, CDR2 SASEGT. The CDR3 loop reads CASSETGSLPYF. The CDR3 DNA reads TGTGCCAGCAGTGAAACCGGGTCACTTCCGTACTTC.

This rearrangement joins TRBV9 to TRBJ2-1; 9 bases are a match to TRBD1. The germline V gene has CDR1 SGDLS and CDR2 YYNGEE. The CDR3 runs 15 residues. Germline trimming cut 0 bases from V and 6 bases from J; bases unmatched to any gene: 4. The CDR3 nucleotides read TGTGCCAGCAGCGTAGAGGGACAGGGTTCCAATGAGCAGTTCTTC. Its translation is CASSVEGQGSNEQFF.

The chain couples TRBV12-5 to TRBJ1-5; D not certain. The CDR3 spans 14 residues. Trimming left V 3 bases short and J 0 bases short, with 6 bases between. CDR1 is LGHNT and CDR2 is FRNRAP in the germline V gene. DNA for the CDR3: TGTGCTAGTGGTTTCGGTGGTAGCAATCAGCCCCAGCATTTT. Translated, it gives CASGFGGSNQPQHF. The variable domain in full, with the rest retrieved from reference TRBV12-5 and TRBJ1-5, is DARVTQTPRHKVTEMGQEVTMRCQPILGHNTVFWYRQTMMQGLELLAYFRNRAPLDDSGMPKDRFSAEMPDATLATLKIQPSEPRDSAVYFCASGFGGSNQPQHFGDGTRLSIL.

The chain recombines TRBV29-1 with TRBJ2-7; D may be TRBD1 (5 bases). This CDR3 comprises 12 residues. Germline CDR1 and CDR2: SQVTM and ANQGSEA. Trimming took 7 bases from V and 3 from J, leaving 13 bases between them. This CDR3 reads CSARGSHYEQYF. The CDR3 region has the DNA TGCAGCGCTAGGGGTTCCCACTACGAGCAGTACTTC.

The V gene is TRBV7-2, the J gene TRBJ2-3; TRBD2 is a possible D gene (5 bases). The CDR3 runs 15 residues. Germline loops: CDR1 SGHTA, CDR2 FQGNSA. V was trimmed by 5 bases and J by 0 bases, leaving 12 bases between them. Here the CDR3 DNA reads TGTGCCAGCAGCCCAAGCGGTACTAGCACAGATACGCAGTATTTT. Protein product: CASSPSGTSTDTQYF.

The chain carries TRBV9 and TRBJ2-3, with 12 bases fitting TRBD2. The junction had 0 bases not matched to a gene; V was cut back by 0 bases and J by 4 bases. Germline CDR1 reads SGDLS; CDR2 reads YYNGEE. The CDR3 is made up of 15 amino acids. CDR3 nucleotides: TGTGCCAGCAGCGTAGCTAGCGGGGGGGCAGATACGCAGTATTTT. Its translation: CASSVASGGADTQYF.

About this clone: Other DNA variants within this sample encode the same CDR3. This chain joins TRBV29-1 and TRBJ1-2; D possibly corresponds to TRBD1 (6 bases). With 1 base removed from V and 2 bases from J, the gap between germline ends came to 11 bases. Per germline, CDR1 SQVTM and CDR2 ANQGSEA. There are 14 residues in the CDR3. The CDR3 sequence is CSVEGRGLNYGYTF. CDR3 sequence (DNA): TGCAGCGTTGAAGGCAGGGGACTAAACTATGGCTACACCTTC.

The chain uses TRBV19 and TRBJ1-5, with 7 bases that match TRBD1. The CDR3 loop spans 15 amino acids. Germline assignment: CDR1 LNHDA and CDR2 SQIVND (reference sequence). V dropped 5 bases and J dropped 0; count of bases not matched to a gene: 4. The CDR3, as DNA: TGTGCCAGTAGTGATTACAGGGGTAGCAATCAGCCCCAGCATTTT. Translated, it gives CASSDYRGSNQPQHF. The entire variable domain, with the rest obtained from reference TRBV19 and TRBJ1-5, is as follows: DGGITQSPKYLFRKEGQNVTLSCEQNLNHDAMYWYRQDPGQGLRLIYYSQIVNDFQKGDIAEGYSVSREKKESFPLTVTSAQKNPTAFYLCASSDYRGSNQPQHFGDGTRLSIL.

The V gene is TRBV9, the J gene TRBJ1-5; D uncertain. The V and J ends lost 3 bases and 3 bases respectively, with 10 bases between them. Germline-derived CDR1 and CDR2 are SGDLS and YYNGEE. The CDR3 runs to 14 residues. The CDR3 sequence is CASSAEMTNQPQHF. The DNA for the CDR3 is TGTGCCAGCAGCGCGGAGATGACCAATCAGCCCCAGCATTTT.

This chain links TRBV29-1 with TRBJ2-3, with TRBD2 matching 9 bases. CDR1 is SQVTM and CDR2 is ANQGSEA in the germline V gene. Trimming cost V 7 bases and J 1 base; bases outside gene matches: 3. The CDR3 totals 13 residues. In DNA form, the CDR3 reads TGCAGCGCCATAGCGGGAGGCACAGATACGCAGTATTTT. Translating gives CSAIAGGTDTQYF.

The chain carries TRBV30 and TRBJ1-4; the D is unclear. The CDR3 is 14 residues long. Germline-derived CDR1 and CDR2 are GTSNPN and SVGIG (reference sequence). V lost 0 bases, J lost 8 bases, and 13 bases lay in between. CDR3 sequence: CAWSVPGLREKLFF. Written as DNA, the CDR3 is TGTGCCTGGAGTGTTCCGGGGTTAAGGGAAAAACTGTTTTTT.

The V gene is TRBV19, the J gene TRBJ1-2; a possible D gene is TRBD1 (6 bases). The germline V and J ends were trimmed by 10 bases and 2 bases, with 8 bases remaining between them. This CDR3 region has 11 residues. The germline gives CDR1 LNHDA, CDR2 SQIVND (reference sequence). CDR3 in amino acids: CATGQNYGYTF. The CDR3 DNA reads as TGTGCCACAGGACAGAACTATGGCTACACCTTC.

The gene calls are TRBV5-1 and TRBJ1-2; no definite D call. The CDR3 has 13 amino acids. V lost 3 bases and J lost 5, with 11 bases in between. Germline V CDR1 and CDR2: SGHRS, YFSETQ. CDR3 residues: CASSSGSNYGYTF. CDR3 sequence (DNA): TGCGCCAGCAGCTCCGGGAGTAATTATGGCTACACCTTC.

The chain joins TRBV4-3 to TRBJ2-1; 11 bases match TRBD2. This CDR3 has 18 residues. Germline-derived CDR1 and CDR2 are LGHNA and YSLEER. V dropped 2 bases and J dropped 8; count of bases not matched to a gene: 14. CDR3 in DNA: TGCGCCAGCAGCCAACTCGGCCGAACTAGCGGGAGTAGCTATGAGCAGTTCTTC. Translated, it gives CASSQLGRTSGSSYEQFF.

The chain is built from TRBV28 and TRBJ2-7; TRBD1 is a possible D gene (6 bases). The CDR3 contains 11 residues. Germline CDR1 is MDHEN and CDR2 is SYDVKM. Trimming cost V 6 bases and J 6 bases, with 9 bases left between them. The CDR3 bases are TGTGCCAGCAGGGGACATGGCGAGCAGTACTTC. It translates to CASRGHGEQYF.

This chain links TRBV9 with TRBJ2-1; D not certain. V was clipped by 0 bases and J by 6 bases, with 7 bases between them. Germline V gene sequence: CDR1 SGDLS, CDR2 YYNGEE. The length of the CDR3 is 13 residues. The CDR3, as DNA: TGTGCCAGCAGCGTAGATCTAAGCAATGAGCAGTTCTTC. Its protein product is CASSVDLSNEQFF.

This chain joins TRBV5-1 and TRBJ1-1, with D unresolved. The V end lost 5 bases, the J end lost 0 bases, and 8 bases lay between the germline ends. The CDR3 sequence is 13 residues long. Germline-derived CDR1 and CDR2 are SGHRS and YFSETQ. The CDR3 coding sequence is TGCGCCAGCAGTCTAAAACTGAACACTGAAGCTTTCTTT. Its translation: CASSLKLNTEAFF.

This rearrangement joins TRBV28 to TRBJ2-4; TRBD2 might be the D (6 bases). The germline V and J ends were trimmed by 3 bases and 0 bases, with 9 bases remaining between them. The length of the CDR3 is 15 residues. Germline V gene data show CDR1 as MDHEN and CDR2 as SYDVKM. In DNA form, the CDR3 reads TGTGCCAGCAGTTTCCCGGGACTAGCCAAAAACATTCAGTACTTC. Translation gives CASSFPGLAKNIQYF.

CDR3 protein: CASSSRGQGPKNTEAFF. CDR3 sequence (DNA): TGTGCCAGCAGCTCAAGGGGCCAGGGGCCTAAGAACACTGAAGCTTTCTTT. J is TRBJ1-1 and V is TRBV5-6; tentative D call: TRBD1 (6 bases). Germline lookup yields CDR1 SGHDT and CDR2 YYEEEE. The ends were cut back, 3 bases at V and 1 base at J, with 19 bases in the middle. This CDR3 spans 17 amino acids.

This chain joins TRBV5-5 and TRBJ1-5; 9 bases match TRBD1. Germline assignment: CDR1 SGHKS and CDR2 YYEKEE (reference sequence). With V trimmed by 3 bases and J by 4 bases, 5 bases remained unmatched. The CDR3 contains 15 residues. The CDR3 DNA sequence: TGTGCCAGCAGCTGGGGACAGGGAGGTAATCAGCCCCAGCATTTT. Protein product: CASSWGQGGNQPQHF.

The J gene is TRBJ1-3, the V gene TRBV28; no clear D gene. Trimming took 2 bases from V and 10 from J, leaving 24 bases between them. Per germline, CDR1 MDHEN and CDR2 SYDVKM. The CDR3 has 17 amino acids. The CDR3 sequence: CASSLGFLYGSGATIYF. The CDR3 nucleotides are TGTGCCAGCAGTTTAGGGTTTCTTTACGGCAGTGGAGCGACCATATATTTT.

J is TRBJ2-4 and V is TRBV7-8; the match to TRBD2 covers 11 bases. CDR1 is SGHVS and CDR2 is FQNEAQ in the germline V gene. This CDR3 is built from 18 residues. J lost 0 bases, V lost 5 bases, and 9 bases had no gene match. In nucleotides, the CDR3 is TGTGCCAGCAGCCAGGGACTAGCGGTACAACTAGCCAAAAACATTCAGTACTTC. Its translation is CASSQGLAVQLAKNIQYF.

The V and J genes are TRBV28 and TRBJ1-6; a possible D gene is TRBD1 (5 bases). V was clipped by 0 bases and J by 0 bases, with 12 bases between them. The CDR3 runs 18 residues. Germline V gene data show CDR1 as MDHEN and CDR2 as SYDVKM. The CDR3 coding sequence is TGTGCCAGCAGTTTATGGGGGAGCGGGGGCTCCTATAATTCACCCCTCCACTTT. Translating gives CASSLWGSGGSYNSPLHF.